Each of the 21 T cell receptor beta chains below was sequenced from the same sample in a study of blood T cell repertoires in COVID-19. Only in-frame clones appear in the TCRdb table, and some are missing; sequencing was by immunoSEQ multiplex PCR. The repertoire holds about 140,000 clones, with approximately 82% as singletons. Source material: peripheral blood. The source is a human donor in a cohort sampled during active COVID-19.

The chain uses TRBV28 and TRBJ1-2; TRBD1 aligns across 7 bases. The CDR3 runs to 14 residues. V shed 5 bases and J 3 bases; nucleotides not matched to a gene: 6. Germline V gene data show CDR1 as MDHEN and CDR2 as SYDVKM. This chain's CDR3 is CASSIRQGDYGYTF. As DNA, the CDR3 is TGTGCCAGCAGTATCAGACAGGGAGACTATGGCTACACCTTC.

The chain has TRBV6-2 or TRBV6-3 and TRBJ2-1, with 12 bases matching TRBD2. Trimming cost V 4 bases and J 6 bases; bases outside gene matches: 13. CDR1 MNHEY and CDR2 SVGEGT come from the germline V gene. The CDR3 has 18 residues. The CDR3 loop reads CASSFRGRLAGVRNEQFF. The CDR3 nucleotides read TGTGCCAGCAGTTTCCGCGGGAGACTAGCGGGAGTACGCAATGAGCAGTTCTTC.

V and J are TRBV18 and TRBJ2-1, with D unresolved. Germline V gene data show CDR1 as KGHSH and CDR2 as LQKENI. Trimming stripped 6 bases from V and 1 base from J, with 4 bases between. This CDR3 comprises 12 residues. The CDR3 protein is CASSPSYNEQFF. In DNA, the CDR3 is TGTGCCAGCTCCCCGTCCTACAATGAGCAGTTCTTC.

This clone was counted a few times. This chain uses TRBV19 with TRBJ1-5; 7 bases are shared with TRBD1. This CDR3 region has 13 residues. The germline V gene has CDR1 LNHDA and CDR2 SQIVND (reference sequence). The junction had 9 bases not matched to a gene; V was cut back by 6 bases and J by 10 bases. For the CDR3, the DNA is TGTGCCAGTAGAACCCGTCCAGGGGGTCCCCAGCATTTT. Translated: CASRTRPGGPQHF.

The V call is TRBV7-6, the J call TRBJ2-3; 8 bases agree with TRBD2. Per the germline V gene, CDR1 is SGHVS and CDR2 is FNYEAQ. Losses at the gene ends were 0 bases for V and 14 bases for J; bases not matched to a gene: 13. The CDR3 spans 15 residues. CDR3 DNA sequence: TGTGCCAGCAGCTTAGCGACTAGCGCCGAGGGAGGGAGGTATTTT. Amino acid sequence: CASSLATSAEGGRYF. Full variable domain (remainder filled in from reference TRBV7-6 and TRBJ2-3): GAGVSQSPRYKVTKRGQDVALRCDPISGHVSLYWYRQALGQGPEFLTYFNYEAQQDKSGLPNDRFSAERPEGSISTLTIQRTEQRDSAMYRCASSLATSAEGGRYFGPGTRLTVL.

This chain links TRBV27 with TRBJ2-2, with TRBD2 matching 10 bases. Germline CDR1 reads MNHEY; CDR2 reads SMNVEV (reference sequence). With V trimmed by 5 bases and J by 6 bases, 12 bases remained unmatched. The CDR3 is 17 residues long. The CDR3 DNA reads as TGTGCCAGCAGTCCCCTGGGAAGCGGGAGGGATGCCGGGGAGCTGTTTTTT. Encoded protein: CASSPLGSGRDAGELFF.

V gene TRBV5-1 combines with J gene TRBJ1-4; 9 bases match TRBD1. V gave up 2 bases and J gave up 4 bases; unmatched junction bases: 6. Germline loops: CDR1 SGHRS, CDR2 YFSETQ. The CDR3 totals 16 residues. The CDR3 here is CASSFRTGQGNEKLFF. DNA for the CDR3: TGCGCCAGCAGCTTCAGGACGGGACAGGGTAATGAAAAACTGTTTTTT.

This chain uses TRBV9 with TRBJ2-1; tentative D call: TRBD2 (6 bases). Trimming left V 4 bases short and J 0 bases short, with 11 bases between. The V gene's germline CDR1 is SGDLS and CDR2 YYNGEE. The CDR3 loop spans 15 amino acids. CDR3 DNA sequence: TGTGCCAGCAGCCCTCGGGAGACCTCCTACAATGAGCAGTTCTTC. This translates into CASSPRETSYNEQFF.

The chain joins TRBV5-1 to TRBJ2-2, with 12 bases matching TRBD2. The CDR3 has 18 residues. V lost 0 bases and J lost 4; bases outside the gene matches: 7. The V gene's germline CDR1 is SGHRS and CDR2 YFSETQ. CDR3 DNA: TGCGCCAGCAGCTTGGCCTCGACTAGCGGGAGTCGCACCGGGGAGCTGTTTTTT. Its protein is CASSLASTSGSRTGELFF.

This rearrangement joins TRBV3-1 (or the pseudogene TRBV3-2) to TRBJ2-3; the match to TRBD2 covers 14 bases. The trim removed 4 bases at V and 5 bases at J, leaving 5 bases unmatched. This CDR3 has 16 residues. CDR1 is LGHDT, CDR2 YNNKEL, per germline (reference sequence). The CDR3 protein is CASSPTGTSGRDTQYF. In nucleotides, the CDR3 is TGTGCCAGCAGCCCAACCGGGACTAGCGGGAGAGATACGCAGTATTTT.

CDR3: CASHTWSSDSNIQYF. CDR3 in DNA: TGTGCCAGCCATACTTGGAGTTCAGACTCAAACATTCAGTACTTC. The gene calls are TRBV28 and TRBJ2-4; D not certain. V was clipped by 8 bases and J by 6 bases, with 20 bases between them. Germline-derived CDR1 and CDR2 are MDHEN and SYDVKM. The CDR3 loop spans 15 amino acids.

This chain connects TRBV7-9 to TRBJ1-2, with D perhaps matching TRBD1 (5 bases). The CDR3 runs to 14 residues. Per the germline V gene, CDR1 is SEHNR and CDR2 is FQNEAQ (reference sequence). V lost 5 bases to trimming and J lost 8 bases, with 18 bases between them. The CDR3 DNA follows: TGTGCCAGCAGCCCCGCCGGGGACTTCGGGGGCTACACCTTC. Residues: CASSPAGDFGGYTF. The full variable domain, completed using reference TRBV7-9 and TRBJ1-2, is DTGVSQNPRHKITKRGQNVTFRCDPISEHNRLYWYRQTLGQGPEFLTYFQNEAQLEKSRLLSDRFSAERPKGSFSTLEIQRTEQGDSAMYLCASSPAGDFGGYTFGSGTRLTVV.

The V and J genes are TRBV7-2 and TRBJ1-6, with D maybe TRBD1 (6 bases). The CDR3 spans 14 residues. V lost 4 bases and J 6 bases, leaving 10 bases between the germline ends. Germline values: CDR1 SGHTA, CDR2 FQGNSA. This CDR3 is CASSSWTANSPLHF. The CDR3 region has the DNA TGTGCCAGCAGCTCCTGGACAGCTAATTCACCCCTCCACTTT.

The chain recombines TRBV28 with TRBJ2-1; TRBD2 aligns across 8 bases. The germline V gene has CDR1 MDHEN and CDR2 SYDVKM. The CDR3 runs to 16 residues. With V trimmed by 6 bases and J by 9 bases, 16 bases remained unmatched. The CDR3 DNA follows: TGTGCCAGCAGGCCTTCCGGGACTAGGACTTTTGGTGAGCAGTTCTTC. Translated, it gives CASRPSGTRTFGEQFF.

The genes are TRBV6-5 and TRBJ2-7; 13 positions match TRBD2. CDR1 and CDR2 (germline): MNHEY, SVGAGI. The CDR3 sequence is 15 residues long. Trimming took 5 bases from V and 4 from J; bases not matched to a gene: 5. The CDR3 DNA reads TGTGCCAGCAGTAACGGACTAGCGGGAGCTTACGAGCAGTACTTC. This codes for CASSNGLAGAYEQYF.

This clone has just a few counts. The chain joins TRBV5-4 to TRBJ2-7, with 9 bases lining up with TRBD2. Germline V CDR1 and CDR2: SGHNT, YYREEE (reference sequence). Germline trimming cut 0 bases from V and 3 bases from J; bases unmatched to any gene: 7. The CDR3 runs to 16 residues. The CDR3 spells CASSLEGGRADYEQYF. CDR3 sequence (DNA): TGTGCCAGCAGCTTGGAGGGCGGGAGGGCCGACTACGAGCAGTACTTC. The full variable domain, its missing parts supplied by reference TRBV5-4 and TRBJ2-7, is ETGVTQSPTHLIKTRGQQVTLRCSSQSGHNTVSWYQQALGQGPQFIFQYYREEENGRGNFPPRFSGLQFPNYSSELNVNALELDDSALYLCASSLEGGRADYEQYFGPGTRLTVT.

The CDR3 protein is CASSHLLTGELFF. In DNA, the CDR3 is TGTGCCAGCAGCCATCTACTGACCGGGGAGCTGTTTTTT. V usage is TRBV5-4 and J usage is TRBJ2-2; D gene uncertain. The CDR3 consists of 13 residues. CDR1 and CDR2 (germline): SGHNT, YYREEE (reference sequence). Trimming stripped 4 bases from V and 5 bases from J, with 9 bases between.

V gene TRBV29-1 combines with J gene TRBJ1-4, with 8 bases that match TRBD1. The CDR3 is 14 amino acids. Germline loops: CDR1 SQVTM, CDR2 ANQGSEA. V shed 4 bases, J shed 7 bases, and the junction held 8 bases outside the gene matches. The CDR3 DNA sequence: TGCAGCGTTGTGGCGCAGGGGGCTGTTGAAAAACTGTTTTTT. As protein: CSVVAQGAVEKLFF. The full variable domain, in which reference TRBV29-1 and TRBJ1-4 provide the parts outside the CDR3, is SAVISQKPSRDICQRGTSLTIQCQVDSQVTMMFWYRQQPGQSLTLIATANQGSEATYESGFVIDKFPISRPNLTFSTLTVSNMSPEDSSIYLCSVVAQGAVEKLFFGSGTQLSVL.

This clone was counted a few times. The chain combines TRBV4-1 with TRBJ1-5, with D tentatively TRBD1 (6 bases). The CDR3 runs to 14 residues. From germline, CDR1 is MGHRA and CDR2 YSYEKL. V lost 3 bases and J lost 4, with 10 bases in between. CDR3 nucleotide sequence: TGCGCCAGCAGCCACGACAGGAGAAATCAGCCCCAGCATTTT. Translated, it gives CASSHDRRNQPQHF.

The CDR3 nucleotides read TGTGCCAGCAGCAACACAGGGGGTGGGCGCGAGCAGTACTTC. The encoded protein is CASSNTGGGREQYF. The V call is TRBV7-9, the J call TRBJ2-7; 8 bases agree with TRBD1. Germline loops: CDR1 SEHNR, CDR2 FQNEAQ (reference sequence). The J segment lost 6 bases and the V segment lost 5 bases, leaving 9 bases of the junction unmatched. The CDR3 consists of 14 residues.

The J gene is TRBJ2-7, the V gene TRBV7-9; perhaps TRBD2 as D (6 bases). The germline V gene encodes CDR1 SEHNR and CDR2 FQNEAQ (reference sequence). V lost 5 bases and J 4 bases, leaving 15 bases between the germline ends. This CDR3 contains 14 residues. CDR3 DNA: TGTGCCAGCAGCCCCCGGGACTGGCCGTACGAGCAGTACTTC. Translating gives CASSPRDWPYEQYF.